This TCR beta chain was captured in a study of shared clonotypes between healthy human individuals. Libraries were prepared by immunoSEQ multiplex PCR; TCRdb keeps only in-frame clonotypes and omits some of them. In the table there are about 490,000 clones, about three quarters of which are singletons. This CDR3 region has 14 residues. Germline CDR1 MNHNS, CDR2 SASEGT. Trimming shortened V by 7 bases and J by 4 bases, and 15 bases separated the two germline ends. This rearrangement joins TRBV6-1 to TRBJ2-3; D may correspond to TRBD1 or TRBD2 (6 bases each). This receptor was identified in a woman in her thirties or forties in good health. Some clones in this sample may be carry-over from other donors' samples. The sequencing sample was made of PBMCs. For the CDR3, the DNA is TGTGCCAGCACCCTGGGGGCGGGACCAGATACGCAGTATTTT. Residues: CASTLGAGPDTQYF.